The entry that follows covers one T cell receptor (beta chain) sequence. Its antigen is undetermined. In donors with ophthalmopathy, activity was moderate-to-severe, with CAS ≥3, NOSPECS ≥4 and duration under 3 months. Patients with other autoimmune diseases, uncontrolled infections, pregnancy or lactation were excluded. The entry originates in a study of Graves' ophthalmopathy and Graves' hyperthyroidism. Study-level points and caveats: Separation of ophthalmopathy from stable hyperthyroidism was achieved by a 13-signature model, at around 89% sensitivity and roughly 80% specificity.

The CDR3 contains 11 residues. V was pared by 5 bases and J by 8 bases, with 9 bases between. The germline V gene encodes CDR1 MNHEY and CDR2 SVGAGI. The sequenced template was RNA, covering the TCR beta CDR3 region. HTBI-primed RT-PCR formed the first round, and a multiplex PCR formed the second. TCRdb recomputed calls from the multiplex PCR reads with MiXCR, one row per CDR3 protein. Of about 220,000 distinct CDR3 sequences listed, 20% to 25% are singletons. This sequence originates from a woman in her fifties or sixties with Graves' ophthalmopathy. Input material: peripheral blood. The V gene is TRBV6-5, the J gene TRBJ1-1; D possibly corresponds to TRBD1 (6 bases). CDR3 DNA sequence: TGTGCCAGCAGTAACAGGGCCGAAGCTTTCTTT. Translated: CASSNRAEAFF.